One TCR beta chain is described in this entry. Its antigen is unknown. Every donor gave ten milliliters of peripheral blood. The data are from a study of blood T cells in healthy people across ages. Study-wide findings and caveats: Roughly linear age-related decline in beta diversity appeared, significant by age 40. Conclusively comparing naive with antigen-experienced cells was impossible with unsorted PBMCs.

Germline CDR1 is SGHRS and CDR2 is YFSETQ. CDR3 size: 14 residues. The V and J ends lost 1 base and 9 bases respectively, with 14 bases between them. A second PCR, run for about 7 to 11 cycles, used a sample-barcoded 5' primer plus a J-beta primer mix. The authors tagged each cDNA molecule using a template-switch adaptor with 12 random nucleotides. TCRdb re-called the 5' RACE reads through MiXCR, storing one row per CDR3 protein. The sample lists 1.5 million to 2 million distinct CDR3 sequences; over 25% were seen once. Sample: blood. The origin of this receptor is a woman in her 30s in good health. The rearrangement uses TRBV5-1 and TRBJ2-1; D is perhaps TRBD1 (6 bases). The CDR3 sequence: CASSLYVQGGEQFF. The CDR3 DNA is TGCGCCAGCAGCTTGTACGTACAGGGCGGTGAGCAGTTCTTC.